These T cell receptor beta chains were read from a single sample in a study of neurological immune-mediated disorders. TCRdb re-analysed the 5' RACE reads in MiXCR, keeping a single row per CDR3 protein. Among about 70,000 distinct CDR3 sequences listed, 4.8% were seen once. The sequencing sample was made of PBMCs. These receptors all come from a woman in her 70s with multiple sclerosis. CDR3s include the opening cysteine and the closing phenylalanine or tryptophan. The order of the fields is J gene, CDR3 length, V gene, clone size, D gene, CDR3 protein, CDR3 DNA. The D gene is left open where the match is weak. Not all rows give a size; the values are once, few, many and, for expanded clones, a class.

>TRBJ2-2|13|TRBV20-1|many|.
CSASLSFGGELFF
TGCAGTGCTAGCCTCTCCTTTGGCGGGGAGCTGTTTTTT
>TRBJ2-2|18|TRBV12-3/TRBV12-4|many|.
CASSIRPLGVRGTGELFF
TGTGCCAGCAGTATCCGCCCTCTGGGGGTCCGGGGCACCGGGGAGCTGTTTTTT
>TRBJ2-3|14|TRBV12-3/TRBV12-4|few|.
CASSLAGVGDTQYF
TGTGCCAGCAGTTTAGCGGGAGTAGGGGATACGCAGTATTTT
>TRBJ1-1|15|TRBV6-5|.|TRBD1
CASRNPGQLNTEAFF
TGTGCCAGCAGAAATCCGGGACAGTTGAACACTGAAGCTTTCTTT
>TRBJ2-2|13|TRBV20-1|few|.
CSARGILTGELFF
TGCAGTGCCCGCGGGATCTTGACCGGGGAGCTGTTTTTT
>TRBJ1-5|16|TRBV7-9|many|TRBD1
CASSLAGTAFNQPQHF
TGTGCCAGCAGCTTAGCCGGGACAGCCTTCAATCAGCCCCAGCATTTT
>TRBJ2-1|14|TRBV3-1|many|.
CASSRGAGYNEQFF
TGTGCCAGCAGCCGGGGGGCGGGTTACAATGAGCAGTTCTTC
>TRBJ2-1|16|TRBV20-1|many|TRBD2
CSARDLEREGLNEQFF
TGCAGTGCTAGAGATCTGGAGCGGGAGGGCCTCAATGAGCAGTTCTTC
>TRBJ2-3|12|TRBV11-2|few|.
CASNPSADTQYF
TGTGCCAGCAACCCCTCTGCAGATACGCAGTATTTT
>TRBJ1-4|15|TRBV4-3|many|.
CASSQGPTENEKLFF
TGCGCCAGCAGCCAGGGCCCGACCGAAAATGAAAAACTGTTTTTT
>TRBJ2-7|14|TRBV7-2|many|.
CASSLMTSSYEQYF
TGTGCCAGCAGCTTAATGACTAGCTCCTACGAGCAGTACTTC
>TRBJ1-2|15|TRBV12-3/TRBV12-4|many|TRBD1
CASSHRTGAGYGYTF
TGTGCCAGCAGTCACCGTACAGGGGCCGGCTATGGCTACACCTTC
>TRBJ2-1|15|TRBV7-6|many|TRBD2
CASSSTSGRGYEQFF
TGTGCCAGCAGCTCGACTAGCGGGAGAGGATATGAGCAGTTCTTC
>TRBJ2-2|15|TRBV12-3/TRBV12-4|many|.
CASSFGTTNTGELFF
TGTGCCAGCAGTTTCGGGACGACGAACACCGGGGAGCTGTTTTTT
>TRBJ2-3|12|TRBV7-9|.|.
CSSSLVVDTQYF
TGTTCCAGCAGCTTAGTTGTCGATACGCAGTATTTT
>TRBJ1-1|12|TRBV10-3|many|.
CATSQENTEAFF
TGTGCCACCTCACAAGAGAACACTGAAGCTTTCTTT